A single sample gave rise to the 14 T cell receptor beta chains below, sequenced in a study of T cells in women clearing cervical HPV infection. Profiling relied on immunoSEQ multiplex PCR, and the TCRdb table lists in-frame clones only, not all of them. The sample totals around 28,000 clones; its top ten clones hold around 3.1%. The sample comprised blood buffy coat. The source of these receptors is a woman between 18 and 70 years old with a cervical HPV16 infection that either progressed to CIN3+ or cleared (not recorded which).

As for this clone: The read gets to within 3 residues of the CDR3 end, and the germline J gene fills in the rest. V gene TRBV7-8 combines with J gene TRBJ2-3, with D perhaps TRBD2 (5 bases). The CDR3 runs 15 residues. The germline CDR1 and CDR2 sequences are SGHVS and FQNEAQ. Trimming stripped 2 bases from V and 3 bases from J, with 12 bases between. Partial CDR3 DNA: TGTGCCAGCAGCTTACTCGCAGGAGGTACAGATACG. Encoded protein: CASSLLAGGTDT. The CDR3 in full is CASSLLAGGTDTQYF. The full variable domain, its missing parts supplied by reference TRBV7-8 and TRBJ2-3, is GAGVSQSPRYKVAKRGQDVALRCDPISGHVSLFWYQQALGQGPEFLTYFQNEAQLDKSGLPSDRFFAERPEGSVSTLKIQRTQQEDSAVYLCASSLLAGGTDTQYFGPGTRLTVL.

In regard to this clone: Coverage ceases 3 residues before the CDR3 finishes, and the germline J gene fills in the end. The rearrangement links TRBV24-1 to TRBJ2-3; D gene uncertain. CDR3 length equals 13 residues. Looked up from germline, CDR1 is KGHDR and CDR2 is SFDVKD. This CDR3 is CATSEPIIETQYF. The CDR3 DNA, read in part, is TGTGCCACCAGTGAGCCAATTATAGAGACG.

In regard to this clone: The sequenced fragment ends 3 residues before the CDR3 boundary, so the rest is inferred from the germline J gene. The rearrangement joins TRBV6-1 to TRBJ1-1; TRBD1 might be the D (6 bases). V lost 4 bases, J lost 2 bases, and 11 bases lay in between. Germline V gene sequence: CDR1 MNHNS, CDR2 SASEGT. The CDR3 is made up of 14 amino acids. The CDR3 region is CASSVLGGNTEAFF. The sequenced CDR3 bases are TGTGCCAGCAGTGTTCTAGGGGGAAACACTGAA.

The CDR3 is CASSLTRSNTDTQYF. The sequenced part of the CDR3 DNA is TGCGCCAGCAGCTTGACTAGGAGCAACACAGATACG. V usage is TRBV5-1 and J usage is TRBJ2-3, with D tentatively TRBD2 (5 bases). The DNA ends 3 residues before the CDR3 does, and the rest of the CDR3 is filled in from the germline J gene. CDR3 length: 15 amino acids. Trimming removed 1 base from V and 2 bases from J, with 11 bases in between. Per germline, CDR1 SGHRS and CDR2 YFSETQ.

For this clone: The junction departs from germline at one end; a sequencing error may be responsible. CDR3 bases read: TGTGTCAGCAGCGCCGGGACTGTTTGGGAAAAG. Protein sequence: CVSSAGTVWEK. In full, the CDR3 reads CVSSAGTVWEKLFF. The chain links TRBV7-8 to TRBJ2-2; maybe TRBD2 (6 bases). The read ends 3 residues early relative to the CDR3; the germline J gene fills the gap. The CDR3 runs to 14 residues. CDR1 and CDR2 from the germline V gene are SGHVS and FQNEAQ.

Regarding this clone: The DNA ends 3 residues before the CDR3 does, and the rest of the CDR3 is filled in from the germline J gene. This rearrangement joins TRBV20-1 to TRBJ1-1; a possible D gene is TRBD1 (6 bases). CDR3 length equals 14 residues. Germline CDR1 is DFQATT and CDR2 is SNEGSKA (reference sequence). Trimming stripped 3 bases from V and 1 base from J, with 12 bases between. CDR3 bases read: TGCAGTGCTAGGGCGGGACACAAGAACACTGAA. Translation: CSARAGHKNTE. The complete CDR3 sequence is CSARAGHKNTEAFF.

Regarding this clone: Coverage ceases 3 residues before the CDR3 finishes, and the germline J gene fills in the end. This rearrangement joins TRBV5-4 to TRBJ1-6; possibly TRBD1 for D (6 bases). The CDR3 is 16 residues long. The germline CDR1 and CDR2 sequences are SGHNT and YYREEE (reference sequence). V was shortened by 1 base and J by 9 bases, with 17 bases between the two germline ends. The CDR3: CASSLYTGLRRSPLHF. The sequenced CDR3 bases are TGTGCCAGCAGCTTGTACACAGGGCTCAGGCGTTCACCC.

As for this clone: The CDR3 is cut off 3 residues early in the read; its end comes from the germline J gene. The chain uses TRBV5-1 and TRBJ2-1; D might be TRBD2 (5 bases). Germline values: CDR1 SGHRS, CDR2 YFSETQ. Trimming pared 0 bases from V and 3 bases from J, leaving 7 bases between. This CDR3 has 14 amino acids. The covered CDR3 bases are TGCGCCAGCAGCTTGGAAACTAGCTACAATGAG. This encodes CASSLETSYNE. In full, the CDR3 is CASSLETSYNEQFF.

As concerns this clone: The read ends 3 residues early relative to the CDR3; the germline J gene fills the gap. The chain is built from TRBV7-6 and TRBJ2-3; D possibly corresponds to TRBD1 (7 bases). The germline V gene has CDR1 SGHVS and CDR2 FNYEAQ. The CDR3 spans 16 residues. The CDR3: CASSLVQGGPQETQYF. Incomplete CDR3 DNA: TGTGCCAGCAGCTTAGTCCAGGGGGGACCCCAAGAGACG.

Note on this clone: Sequencing ends 3 residues short of the CDR3 end; the germline J gene provides the rest. The J gene is TRBJ2-5, the V gene TRBV5-6; D gene unclear. The germline V and J ends were trimmed by 4 bases and 7 bases, with 14 bases remaining between them. The CDR3 consists of 13 residues. Germline V gene lookup returns CDR1 SGHDT and CDR2 YYEEEE. CDR3 amino acids: CASSLVPSGTQYF. CDR3 DNA, as far as it was read: TGTGCCAGCAGCCTAGTACCGTCGGGGACC.

Worth noting for this clone: The read ends 3 residues shy of where the CDR3 ends; the end is completed using the germline J gene. The chain recombines TRBV19 with TRBJ1-2; 7 bases fit TRBD1. The CDR3 has 15 residues. Germline-derived CDR1 and CDR2 are LNHDA and SQIVND (reference sequence). CDR3 residues: CASSMVRQGTYDYTF. The part of the CDR3 DNA that was read is TGTGCCAGTAGTATGGTGCGACAGGGCACCTACGAC.

With regard to this clone: The read stops 3 residues short of the end of the CDR3; the missing end is completed from the germline J gene. The rearrangement joins TRBV12-5 to TRBJ2-3; the D gene is possibly TRBD1 (5 bases). Deletions cut 4 bases from V and 1 base from J, with 9 bases between. The CDR3 length is 14 residues. In germline, CDR1 is LGHNT, CDR2 FRNRAP. The sequenced part of the CDR3 DNA is TGTGCTAGTGGTTCAGGGAAACGCACAGATACG. Protein: CASGSGKRTDT. The whole CDR3 protein is CASGSGKRTDTQYF. The entire variable domain, with the rest obtained from reference TRBV12-5 and TRBJ2-3, is as follows: DARVTQTPRHKVTEMGQEVTMRCQPILGHNTVFWYRQTMMQGLELLAYFRNRAPLDDSGMPKDRFSAEMPDATLATLKIQPSEPRDSAVYFCASGSGKRTDTQYFGPGTRLTVL.

With regard to this clone: The CDR3 end falls 3 residues outside the read, so it is completed with the germline J gene. The rearrangement links TRBV19 to TRBJ2-5, with D tentatively TRBD2 (6 bases). Trimming stripped 3 bases from V and 2 bases from J, with 13 bases between. CDR1 and CDR2 from the germline V gene are LNHDA and SQIVND (reference sequence). The CDR3 is made up of 15 amino acids. CDR3 amino acids: CASSILSGTQETQYF. The DNA read from the CDR3 is TGTGCCAGTAGTATCCTCTCCGGGACTCAAGAGACC.

On this clone itself: The read ends 3 residues before the CDR3 terminus; that terminus is restored from the germline J gene. The genes are TRBV6-1 and TRBJ1-1, with D possibly TRBD1 on 5 matching bases. Germline values: CDR1 MNHNS, CDR2 SASEGT. The CDR3 covers 14 residues. The germline V and J ends were trimmed by 4 bases and 0 bases, with 9 bases remaining between them. The part of the CDR3 DNA that was read is TGTGCCAGCAGTGTTCAGGGATTGAACACTGAA. Amino acid sequence: CASSVQGLNTE. The whole CDR3 protein reads CASSVQGLNTEAFF.